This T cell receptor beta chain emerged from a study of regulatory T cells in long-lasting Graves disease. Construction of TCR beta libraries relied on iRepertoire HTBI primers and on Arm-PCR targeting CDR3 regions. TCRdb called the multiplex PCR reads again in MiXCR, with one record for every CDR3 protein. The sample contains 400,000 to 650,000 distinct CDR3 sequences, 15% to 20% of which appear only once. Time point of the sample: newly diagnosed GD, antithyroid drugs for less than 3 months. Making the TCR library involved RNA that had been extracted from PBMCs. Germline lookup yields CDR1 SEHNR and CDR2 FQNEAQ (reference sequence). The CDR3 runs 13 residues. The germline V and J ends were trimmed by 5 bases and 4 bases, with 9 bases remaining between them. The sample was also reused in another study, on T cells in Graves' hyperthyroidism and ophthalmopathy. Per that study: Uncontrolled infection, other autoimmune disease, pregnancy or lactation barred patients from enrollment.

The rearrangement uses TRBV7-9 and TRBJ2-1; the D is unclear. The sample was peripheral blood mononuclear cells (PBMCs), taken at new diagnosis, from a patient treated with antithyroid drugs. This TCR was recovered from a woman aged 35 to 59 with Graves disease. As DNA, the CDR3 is TGTGCCAGCAGCCCGACCACGTACAATGAGCAGTTCTTC. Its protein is CASSPTTYNEQFF.